The TCR beta chain described here comes from a study of T cell repertoires in cytomegalovirus infection. Study-level information: Both recently identified HLA-C-restricted and well-studied HLA-B-restricted CMV epitopes were used in the study.

General study results and limits: Dominant in the ex vivo response were TCR beta clonotypes restricted by HLA-C and specific for CMV.

TCRdb re-derived calls from the reads in MiXCR, one entry per CDR3 protein. The table has 700,000 to 900,000 distinct CDR3 sequences, around 29% seen once. The table lists this clonotype with a few counts. Its antigen is not identified. The clonotype was recovered from a human donor in good health (CMV status not recorded). Some clones in this sample may be carry-over from other donors' samples. The material was cultured CD8+ T cells from PBMCs, obtained from culture after CMV antigen stimulation.

The CDR3 region is CASSLGRQEKLFF. The DNA for the CDR3 is TGTGCCAGCAGCTTAGGTCGACAGGAAAAACTGTTTTTT. V usage is TRBV7-6 and J usage is TRBJ1-4; a possible D gene is TRBD1 (5 bases). This CDR3 has 13 amino acids. Germline V gene sequence: CDR1 SGHVS, CDR2 FNYEAQ. V was trimmed by 1 base and J by 8 bases, leaving 8 bases between them.